A single sample gave rise to the 31 T cell receptor beta chains below, sequenced in a study of OX40 agonist ivuxolimab in advanced cancers. Sequenced by immunoSEQ multiplex PCR; TCRdb stores in-frame clones only, minus some. The repertoire holds around 66,000 clones, with less than 85% as singletons. The sequences come from CD4+ or CD8+ T cells sorted from blood, collected in a trial of the OX40 agonist ivuxolimab. These receptors were collected from an adult with an advanced solid tumor such as melanoma, head and neck, liver or kidney cancer.

The chain is built from TRBV4-1 and TRBJ1-1; no clear D gene. V lost 1 base and J 7 bases, leaving 13 bases between the germline ends. This CDR3 region has 14 residues. Germline loops: CDR1 MGHRA, CDR2 YSYEKL. In DNA form, the CDR3 reads TGCGCCAGCAGCCAAGGAATTATGCAGAATGAAGCTTTCTTT. Translating gives CASSQGIMQNEAFF.

This chain uses TRBV5-5 with TRBJ2-7; D uncertain. Trimming removed 7 bases from V and 0 bases from J, with 11 bases in between. There are 13 residues in the CDR3. Germline V gene sequence: CDR1 SGHKS, CDR2 YYEKEE (reference sequence). The CDR3 region has the DNA TGTGCCAGCGGACGGGCAGACTCCTACGAGCAGTACTTC. Translated, it gives CASGRADSYEQYF.

The rearrangement uses TRBV5-5 and TRBJ2-3, with 8 bases aligning to TRBD2. The CDR3 runs 14 residues. Germline assignment: CDR1 SGHKS and CDR2 YYEKEE (reference sequence). With 4 bases clipped from V and 6 bases from J, the junction kept 7 bases outside the gene matches. CDR3: CASSNGGASDTQYF. The CDR3 bases are TGTGCCAGCAGCAACGGGGGGGCCTCCGATACGCAGTATTTT.

This clone has only one observation. The V call is TRBV6-1, the J call TRBJ1-1, with unresolved D. Germline V gives CDR1 MNHNS, CDR2 SASEGT. The V end was cut by 4 bases, the J end by 5 bases, with 8 bases between. The CDR3 is 12 residues long. The CDR3 loop reads CASSVIGTEAFF. Here the CDR3 DNA reads TGTGCCAGCAGTGTTATTGGGACTGAAGCTTTCTTT.

This clone has a single count. The V and J genes are TRBV6-5 and TRBJ1-1; no clear D. The CDR3 is 11 amino acids. CDR1 is MNHEY and CDR2 is SVGAGI in the germline V gene. Between the trimmed V and J ends, which lost 6 bases and 8 bases, there was a span of 10 bases. The CDR3 region is CASRDRYEAFF. CDR3 sequence (DNA): TGTGCCAGCAGAGACCGCTACGAAGCTTTCTTT.

The chain recombines TRBV15 with TRBJ1-3; 8 nucleotides align to TRBD1. The ends lost 3 bases at V and 2 bases at J; junction bases unmatched: 6. CDR1 and CDR2 from the germline V gene are LNHNV and YYDKDF (reference sequence). The CDR3 length is 16 residues. The CDR3: CATSRAGTGAGNTIYF. CDR3 DNA: TGTGCCACCAGCAGGGCCGGGACAGGCGCTGGAAACACCATATATTTT.

The chain couples TRBV7-2 to TRBJ1-6; possible D gene TRBD1, 5 bases. The germline CDR1 and CDR2 sequences are SGHTA and FQGNSA. Deletions cut 1 base from V and 0 bases from J, with 10 bases between. This CDR3 contains 17 residues. Written as DNA, the CDR3 is TGTGCCAGCAGCTTAGTAGGGGAAAGCTCCTATAATTCACCCCTCCACTTT. The encoded protein is CASSLVGESSYNSPLHF.

This clone turned up a few times. The V gene is TRBV5-1, the J gene TRBJ2-7; 14 bases are a match to TRBD2. This CDR3 region has 18 residues. Germline values: CDR1 SGHRS, CDR2 YFSETQ. V trimming: 0 bases; J trimming: 5 bases; junction bases outside the gene matches: 10. CDR3 residues: CASSLVLGLAGAPHEQYF. The CDR3 nucleotides are TGCGCCAGCAGCTTGGTTCTGGGACTAGCGGGGGCTCCCCACGAGCAGTACTTC.

The chain uses TRBV21-1 and TRBJ2-5. TRBV21-1 is tagged as a pseudogene. The CDR3 has 14 amino acids. The CDR3 DNA reads TGTGCCAGCAGCAAAGGGACCTTGAGGGAGACCCAGTACTTC. Translation: CASSKGTLRETQYF.

The J gene is TRBJ1-1, the V gene TRBV27; D not resolved. V lost 3 bases to trimming and J lost 0 bases, with 14 bases between them. The CDR3 sequence is 16 residues long. In germline, CDR1 is MNHEY, CDR2 SMNVEV (reference sequence). This CDR3 reads CASSFSSLRLNTEAFF. The CDR3 DNA reads TGTGCCAGCAGTTTCTCGTCGTTGCGTCTGAACACTGAAGCTTTCTTT.

This chain connects TRBV28 to TRBJ1-5, with TRBD1 matching over 9 bases. V shed 7 bases and J 7 bases; nucleotides not matched to a gene: 5. This CDR3 has 13 residues. CDR1 is MDHEN and CDR2 is SYDVKM in the germline V gene. The CDR3 bases are TGTGCCAGCATCGCCACAGGGGGCCAGCCCCAGCATTTT. It codes for CASIATGGQPQHF.

This clone showed up many times. The V gene is TRBV19, the J gene TRBJ1-6, with D possibly TRBD1 on 6 matching bases. This CDR3 comprises 13 residues. Trimming left V 7 bases short and J 6 bases short, with 10 bases between. In germline, CDR1 is LNHDA, CDR2 SQIVND (reference sequence). The CDR3 loop is CASKDSINSPLHF. The CDR3, as DNA: TGTGCCAGTAAGGACAGCATTAATTCACCCCTCCACTTT.

The chain joins TRBV30 to TRBJ2-2, with D possibly TRBD1 on 5 matching bases. Germline V gene sequence: CDR1 GTSNPN, CDR2 SVGIG (reference sequence). The CDR3 consists of 14 residues. The germline V and J ends were trimmed by 1 base and 7 bases, with 13 bases remaining between them. In DNA form, the CDR3 reads TGTGCCTGGAGTGGCTATAAGGGGATCGGGGAGCTGTTTTTT. Translating gives CAWSGYKGIGELFF.

This chain uses TRBV5-1 with TRBJ2-1; no firm D call. V shed 2 bases and J shed 4 bases, with 10 bases lying between them. CDR3 size: 14 residues. CDR1 and CDR2 from the germline V gene are SGHRS and YFSETQ. Here the CDR3 reads CASSFRLEYNEQFF. DNA for the CDR3: TGCGCCAGCAGCTTCAGACTGGAATACAATGAGCAGTTCTTC.

V and J are TRBV5-1 and TRBJ2-7, with 8 bases aligning to TRBD1. V trimming: 4 bases; J trimming: 0 bases; junction bases outside the gene matches: 9. The germline V gene has CDR1 SGHRS and CDR2 YFSETQ. The CDR3 runs to 16 residues. CDR3: CASSPGQGRYSYEQYF. Written as DNA, the CDR3 is TGCGCCAGCAGCCCCGGACAGGGTCGTTACTCCTACGAGCAGTACTTC.

This chain connects TRBV28 to TRBJ2-3, with TRBD2 identical over 9 bases. CDR3 size: 15 residues. J was trimmed by 3 bases and V by 1 base; bases with no gene match: 2. The germline V gene has CDR1 MDHEN and CDR2 SYDVKM. CDR3 sequence: CASSLLAGVTDTQYF. The CDR3 nucleotides are TGTGCCAGCAGTTTATTAGCGGGGGTGACAGATACGCAGTATTTT. Variable domain in full (rest from reference TRBV28 and TRBJ2-3): DVKVTQSSRYLVKRTGEKVFLECVQDMDHENMFWYRQDPGLGLRLIYFSYDVKMKEKGDIPEGYSVSREKKERFSLILESASTNQTSMYLCASSLLAGVTDTQYFGPGTRLTVL.

The V gene is TRBV7-2, the J gene TRBJ2-7; 9 nucleotides match TRBD1. The CDR3 covers 14 residues. J was trimmed by 5 bases and V by 3 bases; bases with no gene match: 5. The germline gives CDR1 SGHTA, CDR2 FQGNSA. This CDR3 is CASSFTGGWDEQYF. The CDR3 coding sequence is TGTGCCAGCAGCTTTACAGGGGGCTGGGACGAGCAGTACTTC. The complete variable domain, with remaining parts taken from reference TRBV7-2 and TRBJ2-7, reads GAGVSQSPSNKVTEKGKDVELRCDPISGHTALYWYRQSLGQGLEFLIYFQGNSAPDKSGLPSDRFSAERTGGSVSTLTIQRTQQEDSAVYLCASSFTGGWDEQYFGPGTRLTVT.

This rearrangement joins TRBV5-4 to TRBJ2-7; 8 nucleotides agree with TRBD1. Trimming removed 4 bases from V and 2 bases from J; junction bases left unmatched: 8. CDR1 is SGHNT and CDR2 is YYREEE in the germline V gene (reference sequence). The CDR3 has 15 residues. The CDR3 region is CASSRTGPSPYEQYF. In DNA, the CDR3 is TGTGCCAGCAGCCGGACAGGGCCCAGCCCCTACGAGCAGTACTTC.

Only one count was recorded for this clone. V is TRBV4-2 and J is TRBJ1-4, with D maybe TRBD1 (6 bases). Trimming shortened V by 0 bases and J by 11 bases, and 19 bases separated the two germline ends. The CDR3 is 16 amino acids. The germline V gene encodes CDR1 LGHNA and CDR2 YNFKEQ. Here the CDR3 DNA reads TGTGCCAGCAGCCAAGATCTGAGTGGGGGGGCTGGTAAACTGTTTTTT. Its protein product is CASSQDLSGGAGKLFF.

This clone was observed a single time. This chain joins TRBV30 and TRBJ2-1; no firm D call. V was shortened by 0 bases and J by 2 bases, with 8 bases between the two germline ends. This CDR3 has 14 amino acids. Germline loops: CDR1 GTSNPN, CDR2 SVGIG (reference sequence). The CDR3 sequence is CAWSVKGTYNEQFF. The CDR3 coding sequence is TGTGCCTGGAGTGTAAAGGGTACCTACAATGAGCAGTTCTTC.

This chain links TRBV9 with TRBJ1-1; D may be TRBD1 (5 bases). The CDR3 spans 15 residues. The V and J ends lost 3 bases and 2 bases respectively, with 14 bases between them. The germline V gene has CDR1 SGDLS and CDR2 YYNGEE. The CDR3 is CASSGSGTVNTEAFF. The CDR3 DNA reads as TGTGCCAGCAGCGGCTCCGGGACGGTTAACACTGAAGCTTTCTTT.

In its sample, this clone was seen once. J is TRBJ1-1 and V is TRBV6-6, with D perhaps matching TRBD1 (5 bases). Trimming shortened V by 4 bases and J by 4 bases, and 10 bases separated the two germline ends. The CDR3 sequence is 13 residues long. CDR1 MNHNY and CDR2 SVGAGI come from the germline V gene (reference sequence). DNA of the CDR3: TGTGCCAGCAGTTTCCAGGGAGGCACTGAAGCTTTCTTT. This codes for CASSFQGGTEAFF.

V gene TRBV29-1 combines with J gene TRBJ1-3, with TRBD1 matching 7 bases. The germline V gene encodes CDR1 SQVTM and CDR2 ANQGSEA. This CDR3 region has 14 residues. The junction had 8 bases not matched to a gene; V was cut back by 5 bases and J by 4 bases. CDR3 bases: TGCAGCGTTTCCAAGGGGGCTTCGGGAAACACCATATATTTT. Translating it yields CSVSKGASGNTIYF. Looking up the rest from reference TRBV29-1 and TRBJ1-3 gives the full variable domain: SAVISQKPSRDICQRGTSLTIQCQVDSQVTMMFWYRQQPGQSLTLIATANQGSEATYESGFVIDKFPISRPNLTFSTLTVSNMSPEDSSIYLCSVSKGASGNTIYFGEGSWLTVV.

This clone was observed a single time. This chain connects TRBV29-1 to TRBJ2-5, with TRBD2 matching 7 bases. V gave up 4 bases and J gave up 5 bases; unmatched junction bases: 7. CDR1 and CDR2 (germline): SQVTM, ANQGSEA. The CDR3 extends over 13 amino acids. The CDR3 DNA is TGCAGCGTTGGAGGCGGGAGTGGGGAGACCCAGTACTTC. It specifies CSVGGGSGETQYF. Full variable domain (missing parts from reference TRBV29-1 and TRBJ2-5): SAVISQKPSRDICQRGTSLTIQCQVDSQVTMMFWYRQQPGQSLTLIATANQGSEATYESGFVIDKFPISRPNLTFSTLTVSNMSPEDSSIYLCSVGGGSGETQYFGPGTRLLVL.

Only a few counts were recorded for this clone. The V gene is TRBV18, the J gene TRBJ1-2; TRBD1 matches at 7 bases. V was pared by 2 bases and J by 6 bases, with 9 bases of the junction left unmatched. CDR1 KGHSH and CDR2 LQKENI come from the germline V gene. This CDR3 is 15 amino acids long. The CDR3 nucleotides read TGTGCCAGCTCACCAGATTCGAGGGGGCGCGATGGCTACACCTTC. This encodes CASSPDSRGRDGYTF.

The chain joins TRBV5-7 to TRBJ1-3; the D is unclear. TRBV5-7 is filed as an ORF, its function uncertain. The V gene lost 0 bases and the J gene lost 0 bases, with 13 bases spanning the gap. The CDR3 is made up of 17 amino acids. In nucleotides, the CDR3 is TGTGCCAGCAGCTTGGTGGGTAAACAGCTCTCTGGAAACACCATATATTTT. Protein sequence: CASSLVGKQLSGNTIYF.

CDR3 residues: CASSPGLDYEQYF. The CDR3 DNA reads as TGTGCCAGCTCACCGGGACTCGATTACGAGCAGTACTTC. V is TRBV18 and J is TRBJ2-7, with a tentative D call TRBD2 (6 bases). The V gene lost 3 bases and the J gene lost 4 bases, with 10 bases spanning the gap. The CDR3 contains 13 residues. In germline, CDR1 is KGHSH, CDR2 LQKENI.

CDR3 protein: CASRDRRKTGELFF. DNA of the CDR3: TGTGCCAGTCGGGACAGGCGAAAAACCGGGGAGCTGTTTTTT. The rearrangement links TRBV19 to TRBJ2-2; 8 positions agree with TRBD1. The J segment lost 5 bases and the V segment lost 8 bases, leaving 7 bases of the junction unmatched. The CDR3 runs 14 residues. Germline V gives CDR1 LNHDA, CDR2 SQIVND (reference sequence).

The rearrangement joins TRBV11-2 to TRBJ1-1; D unresolved. This CDR3 comprises 13 residues. Germline assignment: CDR1 SGHAT and CDR2 FQNNGV. V gave up 1 base and J gave up 0 bases, with 3 bases separating them. The CDR3 here is CASSLAMNTEAFF. CDR3 bases: TGTGCCAGCAGCTTAGCCATGAACACTGAAGCTTTCTTT.

The rearrangement links TRBV18 to TRBJ2-1; 10 positions match TRBD2. Trimming removed 0 bases from V and 3 bases from J; junction bases left unmatched: 2. This CDR3 has 16 residues. Germline V lookup: CDR1 KGHSH, CDR2 LQKENI. The CDR3 spells CASSPPSGGVYNEQFF. The CDR3 region has the DNA TGTGCCAGCTCACCACCGAGCGGGGGGGTCTACAATGAGCAGTTCTTC.

V and J are TRBV7-7 and TRBJ2-5, with a possible D match to TRBD1 (6 bases). CDR1 and CDR2 (germline): SSHAT, FNYEAQ (reference sequence). V lost 5 bases to trimming and J lost 7 bases, with 23 bases between them. CDR3 length equals 16 residues. CDR3 nucleotides: TGTGCCAGCAGCAGAGGACAGCCAGGGGCCGCGGGGACCCAGTACTTC. Amino acid sequence: CASSRGQPGAAGTQYF.